This T cell receptor beta chain was retrieved from a study of technical replicates of blood from a handful of donors. The CDR3 is 11 amino acids. Germline V gives CDR1 SGHAT, CDR2 FQNNGV. The germline V and J ends were trimmed by 5 bases and 5 bases, with 7 bases remaining between them. Assay used: immunoSEQ multiplex PCR; TCRdb lists only in-frame clones, some missing. The sample includes about 100,000 clones, 90% to 96% seen only once; the top ten take 0.2% to 0.25%. This TCR was sampled from a human donor in good health. Sequencing input: T cells isolated from PBMCs. V gene TRBV11-2 combines with J gene TRBJ2-7; a weak D match, TRBD2 (5 bases). CDR3 protein: CASSTADEQYF. Here the CDR3 DNA reads TGTGCCAGCAGCACAGCGGACGAGCAGTACTTC.